This T cell receptor (beta chain) emerged from a study of blood T cell repertoires in COVID-19. For the study at large: Samples taken during acute and convalescent COVID-19 were collected in the United States, Italy and Spain. Sources were T cells, B-cell-depleted T cells, or PBMCs; the material itself was cDNA or gDNA.

Authors' analysis steps: Estimated nucleated cell counts came from reference gene primer amplification. Sequenced by immunoSEQ multiplex PCR; TCRdb stores in-frame clones only, minus some. V, J and clone size were drawn from that table, and D and trimming were deduced from the DNA. This sample has approximately 91,000 clones, with approximately 90% found just once. Germline V gives CDR1 SQVTM, CDR2 ANQGSEA. V lost 4 bases and J lost 0, with 16 bases in between. This CDR3 contains 15 residues. The TCR comes from a man aged 65-85 years with acute or convalescent COVID-19. The rearrangement uses TRBV29-1 and TRBJ2-7; a weak D match, TRBD1 (6 bases). Sequencing was carried out using peripheral blood. Here the CDR3 DNA reads TGCAGCGTTGTCTGGGGAACAGGGAGCTCCTACGAGCAGTACTTC. Residues: CSVVWGTGSSYEQYF.